The 25 T cell receptor beta chains reported below all come from one sample, sequenced in a study of blood T cell repertoires in COVID-19. This table comes from immunoSEQ multiplex PCR, and its TCRdb copy is limited to in-frame clones, with some not included. Counted here are under 95,000 clones, 70% to 90% occurring once; the ten biggest clones make up roughly 9.6%. The sample consisted of peripheral blood. These receptors came from a man over 45 with COVID-19, enrolled during active disease.

In this sample, this clone turned up a few times. The chain employs TRBV7-9 and TRBJ2-5; 9 nucleotides line up with TRBD1. Germline V gene sequence: CDR1 SEHNR, CDR2 FQNEAQ (reference sequence). This CDR3 contains 16 residues. V lost 5 bases to trimming and J lost 6 bases; unmatched junction nucleotides: 13. CDR3 loop: CASSPLSTGTGKTQYF. CDR3 in DNA: TGTGCCAGCAGCCCCTTATCGACAGGGACAGGGAAGACCCAGTACTTC. Complete variable domain (other parts from reference TRBV7-9 and TRBJ2-5): DTGVSQNPRHKITKRGQNVTFRCDPISEHNRLYWYRQTLGQGPEFLTYFQNEAQLEKSRLLSDRFSAERPKGSFSTLEIQRTEQGDSAMYLCASSPLSTGTGKTQYFGPGTRLLVL.

The gene calls are TRBV6-1 and TRBJ2-7; 12 bases are a match to TRBD2. This CDR3 has 14 amino acids. After removal of 7 bases from V and 3 bases from J, the junction contained 4 bases not matched to a gene. Germline loops: CDR1 MNHNS, CDR2 SASEGT. The CDR3 is CASTLAGGGYEQYF. In DNA, the CDR3 is TGTGCCAGCACCCTAGCGGGAGGGGGCTACGAGCAGTACTTC.

This chain links TRBV15 with TRBJ1-1, with no clear D. There are 15 residues in the CDR3. The germline CDR1 and CDR2 sequences are LNHNV and YYDKDF (reference sequence). V lost 1 base and J 6 bases, leaving 15 bases between the germline ends. The CDR3 protein is CATSRVNSPVAEAFF. DNA of the CDR3: TGTGCCACCAGCAGAGTTAATTCCCCGGTCGCTGAAGCTTTCTTT.

The rearrangement links TRBV4-2 to TRBJ2-7; TRBD1 agrees at 7 bases. The V gene's germline CDR1 is LGHNA and CDR2 YNFKEQ. The CDR3 covers 18 residues. Trimming removed 0 bases from V and 7 bases from J; junction bases left unmatched: 18. The DNA for the CDR3 is TGTGCCAGCAGCCAAGATCGTGCAGGGGGTCTTACGGGGTGGGAGCAGTACTTC. Protein product: CASSQDRAGGLTGWEQYF.

The chain uses TRBV19 and TRBJ1-1; no clear D gene. Germline assignment: CDR1 LNHDA and CDR2 SQIVND (reference sequence). The CDR3 is 15 amino acids. Between the trimmed V and J ends, which lost 0 bases and 0 bases, there was a span of 8 bases. The CDR3 DNA reads TGTGCCAGTAGTATAGAAGCTCTCATGAACACTGAAGCTTTCTTT. It yields the protein CASSIEALMNTEAFF. The full variable domain, rest sourced from reference TRBV19 and TRBJ1-1, is DGGITQSPKYLFRKEGQNVTLSCEQNLNHDAMYWYRQDPGQGLRLIYYSQIVNDFQKGDIAEGYSVSREKKESFPLTVTSAQKNPTAFYLCASSIEALMNTEAFFGQGTRLTVV.

The chain couples TRBV7-2 to TRBJ2-1; 11 nucleotides match TRBD2. CDR3 length: 16 residues. The V gene's germline CDR1 is SGHTA and CDR2 FQGNSA. Trimming cost V 5 bases and J 4 bases; bases outside gene matches: 7. The DNA of the CDR3 is TGTGCCAGCAGCCCTCTAGCGGGAGGACCTTACAATGAGCAGTTCTTC. As protein: CASSPLAGGPYNEQFF.

This clone turned up a few times. The chain employs TRBV28 and TRBJ2-3; D might be TRBD2 (6 bases). The V end was cut by 5 bases, the J end by 6 bases, with 21 bases between. The V gene's germline CDR1 is MDHEN and CDR2 SYDVKM. The CDR3 contains 16 residues. The CDR3 sequence: CASSPQGLTLRDTQYF. In DNA, the CDR3 is TGTGCCAGCAGTCCCCAGGGACTGACATTGAGGGATACGCAGTATTTT.

The gene calls are TRBV21-1 and TRBJ2-1; the table's D gene call, TRBD2, was not cross checked with the DNA. TRBV21-1 is a pseudogene. The CDR3 loop spans 14 amino acids. CDR3 DNA: TGTGCCAGCAGCAGGAGCGGGAGGGCCGGCGAGCAGTTCTTC. Protein sequence: CASSRSGRAGEQFF.

This clone was observed many times. The V call is TRBV6-2 or TRBV6-3, the J call TRBJ2-1, with 8 bases aligning to TRBD2. The ends lost 0 bases at V and 3 bases at J; junction bases unmatched: 7. The length of the CDR3 is 17 residues. From germline, CDR1 is MNHEY and CDR2 SVGEGT. This CDR3 is CASSYSPGSGIYNEQFF. The CDR3, as DNA: TGTGCCAGCAGTTACTCCCCGGGTAGCGGGATCTACAATGAGCAGTTCTTC.

V is TRBV19 and J is TRBJ1-3; D is perhaps TRBD1 (6 bases). The ends were cut back, 6 bases at V and 2 bases at J, with 14 bases in the middle. The CDR3 consists of 15 residues. Germline V gene data show CDR1 as LNHDA and CDR2 as SQIVND (reference sequence). The CDR3 protein is CASSQSGGPGNTIYF. CDR3 DNA: TGTGCCAGTAGCCAATCCGGGGGGCCTGGAAACACCATATATTTT.

The genes are TRBV6-5 and TRBJ1-2; maybe TRBD1 (6 bases). This CDR3 has 13 amino acids. Germline CDR1 MNHEY, CDR2 SVGAGI. V dropped 6 bases and J dropped 4 bases, with 12 bases sitting between them. CDR3 coding DNA: TGTGCCAGCAGCATCGACAGGAGCTATGGCTACACCTTC. Translating gives CASSIDRSYGYTF.

This chain links TRBV30 with TRBJ2-7, with D tentatively TRBD2 (6 bases). The V gene's germline CDR1 is GTSNPN and CDR2 SVGIG (reference sequence). This CDR3 is built from 14 residues. Trimming removed 3 bases from V and 0 bases from J, with 12 bases in between. The CDR3 loop is CAWSGGLSSYEQYF. CDR3 DNA: TGTGCCTGGAGCGGGGGACTTAGCTCCTACGAGCAGTACTTC.

This chain joins TRBV19 and TRBJ2-2, with TRBD2 identical over 8 bases. The CDR3 is 17 residues long. Germline assignment: CDR1 LNHDA and CDR2 SQIVND (reference sequence). Trimming removed 2 bases from V and 2 bases from J; junction bases left unmatched: 7. The CDR3 DNA sequence: TGTGCCAGTAGTATAATCCAAGCGGGAGAAAACACCGGGGAGCTGTTTTTT. This codes for CASSIIQAGENTGELFF.

The chain recombines TRBV19 with TRBJ1-1; no reliable D call. CDR1 LNHDA and CDR2 SQIVND come from the germline V gene (reference sequence). CDR3 size: 15 residues. V lost 0 bases and J 0 bases, leaving 8 bases between the germline ends. CDR3 loop: CASSIETALNTEAFF. CDR3 DNA: TGTGCCAGTAGTATAGAAACAGCTTTGAACACTGAAGCTTTCTTT.

V and J are TRBV25-1 and TRBJ1-2, with no clear D. CDR1 and CDR2 (germline): MGHDK, SYGVNS. CDR3 length: 11 residues. V lost 2 bases and J 6 bases, leaving 4 bases between the germline ends. The CDR3 region is CASSEGHGYTF. The CDR3 DNA sequence: TGTGCCAGCAGTGAAGGGCATGGCTACACCTTC.

The chain has TRBV28 and TRBJ2-2; no firm D call. In germline, CDR1 is MDHEN, CDR2 SYDVKM. The CDR3 is 14 residues long. The germline V and J ends were trimmed by 4 bases and 1 base, with 7 bases remaining between them. The CDR3 bases are TGTGCCAGCAGTTCCGGCGGGAACACCGGGGAGCTGTTTTTT. Protein product: CASSSGGNTGELFF.

V usage is TRBV28 and J usage is TRBJ1-5, with 7 bases matching TRBD1. This CDR3 has 13 residues. CDR1 and CDR2 from the germline V gene are MDHEN and SYDVKM. The ends lost 7 bases at V and 7 bases at J; junction bases unmatched: 7. CDR3 sequence reads: CASIPGGGQPQHF. The CDR3 bases are TGTGCCAGCATCCCAGGGGGTGGGCAGCCCCAGCATTTT.

In its sample, this clone was seen a few times. The genes are TRBV5-5 and TRBJ1-5, with D hard to call. V was trimmed by 4 bases and J by 6 bases, leaving 17 bases between them. CDR3 length: 15 residues. The germline V gene encodes CDR1 SGHKS and CDR2 YYEKEE (reference sequence). As DNA, the CDR3 is TGTGCCAGCAGCCTAATGGCAACCGGGAGTCAGCCCCAGCATTTT. Its protein product is CASSLMATGSQPQHF.

The rearrangement joins TRBV18 to TRBJ1-1, with 8 bases identical to TRBD1. The CDR3 is 14 residues long. The V segment lost 2 bases and the J segment 4 bases; nucleotides outside the gene matches: 3. The germline V gene encodes CDR1 KGHSH and CDR2 LQKENI. The CDR3 sequence is CASSPSQGATEAFF. The DNA for the CDR3 is TGTGCCAGCTCACCAAGCCAGGGGGCCACTGAAGCTTTCTTT.

The rearrangement uses TRBV15 and TRBJ2-5; possible D gene TRBD2, 5 bases. CDR1 is LNHNV and CDR2 is YYDKDF in the germline V gene (reference sequence). Trimming cost V 0 bases and J 1 base, with 9 bases left between them. The CDR3 consists of 15 residues. CDR3 protein: CATSRDPRGQETQYF. CDR3 DNA: TGTGCCACCAGCAGAGATCCTCGGGGCCAAGAGACCCAGTACTTC.

The chain links TRBV5-4 to TRBJ2-5; D is uncertain. Trimming removed 0 bases at V and 7 bases at J, with 13 bases between. The CDR3 contains 14 residues. In germline, CDR1 is SGHNT, CDR2 YYREEE (reference sequence). The CDR3 protein is CASSLAVPPGTQYF. The CDR3 DNA reads as TGTGCCAGCAGCTTGGCCGTACCACCGGGGACCCAGTACTTC.

The J gene is TRBJ1-1, the V gene TRBV28; TRBD1 is a possible D gene (5 bases). This CDR3 comprises 17 residues. V lost 5 bases to trimming and J lost 4 bases, with 23 bases between them. The germline gives CDR1 MDHEN, CDR2 SYDVKM. The CDR3 DNA is TGTGCCAGCAGTGTCGTGTTGGGGGGAGCCGGAGGCACTGAAGCTTTCTTT. Encoded protein: CASSVVLGGAGGTEAFF.

This chain links TRBV5-4 with TRBJ1-2, with D hard to call. Germline CDR1 and CDR2: SGHNT and YYREEE (reference sequence). CDR3 length: 13 residues. Trimming took 2 bases from V and 2 from J, leaving 7 bases between them. CDR3: CASSLEQNYGYTF. CDR3 sequence (DNA): TGTGCCAGCAGCTTAGAACAGAACTATGGCTACACCTTC. The full variable domain, completed using reference TRBV5-4 and TRBJ1-2, is ETGVTQSPTHLIKTRGQQVTLRCSSQSGHNTVSWYQQALGQGPQFIFQYYREEENGRGNFPPRFSGLQFPNYSSELNVNALELDDSALYLCASSLEQNYGYTFGSGTRLTVV.

The V and J genes are TRBV7-8 and TRBJ1-5; TRBD1 matches at 7 bases. The CDR3 is made up of 15 amino acids. Germline V gene sequence: CDR1 SGHVS, CDR2 FQNEAQ. V gave up 4 bases and J gave up 7 bases; unmatched junction bases: 10. In DNA, the CDR3 is TGTGCCAGCAGCTCAATGACAGGGATCGGCCAGCCCCAGCATTTT. This codes for CASSSMTGIGQPQHF.

The chain recombines TRBV6-1 with TRBJ1-2; D remains ambiguous. Trimming took 3 bases from V and 7 from J, leaving 12 bases between them. Germline lookup yields CDR1 MNHNS and CDR2 SASEGT. The CDR3 sequence is 13 residues long. This chain's CDR3 is CASSDAGFGGYTF. The CDR3 coding sequence is TGTGCCAGCAGTGATGCAGGTTTTGGTGGCTACACCTTC.